The 8 T cell receptor beta chains reported below all come from one sample, sequenced in a study of CD8 T cells in Susac syndrome. RNA in amounts of roughly 0.45 to 1 ug was reverse transcribed with random hexamers. TCRdb reprocessed the immunoSEQ multiplex PCR reads via MiXCR and lists one record per CDR3 protein. The sample consists of 330,000 or so distinct CDR3 sequences, roughly 85% of them appearing once. Sequences were obtained from CD8+ T cells from PBMCs. All receptors come from a human donor with multiple sclerosis.

This sequence joins TRBV27 and TRBJ2-1; TRBD2 agrees at 8 bases. Germline V gene lookup returns CDR1 MNHEY and CDR2 SMNVEV (reference sequence). The ends lost 5 bases at V and 9 bases at J; junction bases unmatched: 6. This CDR3 is built from 13 residues. CDR3 nucleotide sequence: TGTGCCAGCAGTCCGACTAGCGTGGGTGAGCAGTTCTTC. Protein sequence: CASSPTSVGEQFF.

This chain connects TRBV19 to TRBJ2-1; D call uncertain. Germline CDR1 LNHDA, CDR2 SQIVND (reference sequence). With 3 bases removed from V and 7 bases from J, the gap between germline ends came to 10 bases. CDR3 length equals 13 residues. The CDR3 sequence is CASSINDGNEQFF. For the CDR3, the DNA is TGTGCCAGTAGTATTAACGACGGGAATGAGCAGTTCTTC. Looking up the rest from reference TRBV19 and TRBJ2-1 gives the full variable domain: DGGITQSPKYLFRKEGQNVTLSCEQNLNHDAMYWYRQDPGQGLRLIYYSQIVNDFQKGDIAEGYSVSREKKESFPLTVTSAQKNPTAFYLCASSINDGNEQFFGPGTRLTVL.

A word on this clonotype: One end of the junction fails to match germline, which may point to a read error. V gene TRBV12-3 or TRBV12-4 combines with J gene TRBJ2-2; D gene ambiguous. This CDR3 is 13 amino acids long. CDR3 sequence reads: CASSPTDTEELFF. DNA for the CDR3: TGTGCCAGCAGTCCAACAGACACCGAGGAGCTGTTTTTT.

The chain employs TRBV20-1 and TRBJ2-5; TRBD1 matches 8 bases. Germline V gives CDR1 DFQATT, CDR2 SNEGSKA (reference sequence). The CDR3 length is 15 residues. J gave up 5 bases and V 1 base, and 9 bases lay outside the gene matches. The CDR3 sequence: CSARGQDRVWETQYF. CDR3 nucleotides: TGCAGTGCTAGAGGCCAGGACAGGGTTTGGGAGACCCAGTACTTC.

Notes on this clonotype: An end of the junction differs from the germline gene, which may be a read error. V is TRBV7-7 and J is TRBJ2-2; a possible D gene is TRBD2 (6 bases). Germline assignment: CDR1 SSHAT and CDR2 FNYEAQ (reference sequence). This CDR3 is built from 13 residues. The CDR3 reads CASSPGRGGELFF. The CDR3 DNA reads TGTGCTAGCAGCCCCGGTCGGGGGGGGGAGCTGTTTTTT.

The chain recombines TRBV4-3 with TRBJ2-3; D is unclear. Germline loops: CDR1 LGHNA, CDR2 YSLEER. The length of the CDR3 is 16 residues. The ends were cut back, 0 bases at V and 1 base at J, with 11 bases in the middle. CDR3 loop: CASSQDPGYGTDTQYF. CDR3 DNA sequence: TGCGCCAGCAGCCAAGATCCCGGGTATGGCACAGATACGCAGTATTTT.

The CDR3 protein is CASSLTTHTYEQYF. In nucleotides, the CDR3 is TGTGCCAGCAGTCTTACAACTCATACCTACGAGCAGTACTTC. The chain recombines TRBV28 with TRBJ2-7; D gene uncertain. V gave up 5 bases and J gave up 2 bases, with 13 bases separating them. Germline CDR1 is MDHEN and CDR2 is SYDVKM. CDR3 size: 14 residues. Complete variable domain (other parts from reference TRBV28 and TRBJ2-7): DVKVTQSSRYLVKRTGEKVFLECVQDMDHENMFWYRQDPGLGLRLIYFSYDVKMKEKGDIPEGYSVSREKKERFSLILESASTNQTSMYLCASSLTTHTYEQYFGPGTRLTVT.

The V gene is TRBV7-9, the J gene TRBJ1-2, with D hard to call. The V end lost 1 base, the J end lost 8 bases, and 11 bases lay between the germline ends. Germline V lookup: CDR1 SEHNR, CDR2 FQNEAQ (reference sequence). This CDR3 contains 13 residues. As DNA, the CDR3 is TGTGCCAGCAGCTTAGTAGAGGCTCCCGGCTACACCTTC. Translated, it gives CASSLVEAPGYTF.